The 24 T cell receptor beta chains given below trace back to one sample, sequenced in a study of CDR3 diversity in severe acne. One entry per CDR3 protein, called by TCRdb with MiXCR from the PCR reads. Here the sample spans 84,000 or so distinct CDR3 sequences, roughly half being singletons. Sequenced: blood. The receptors were gathered from a male donor in good health, serving as a control.

The chain is built from TRBV2 and TRBJ2-2, with 10 bases lining up with TRBD2. The CDR3 extends over 14 amino acids. Per germline, CDR1 SNHLY and CDR2 FYNNEI. V was clipped by 7 bases and J by 1 base; unmatched bases: 0. CDR3 nucleotides: TGTGCCAGCACTAGCGGGAGGAACACCGGGGAGCTGTTTTTT. It specifies CASTSGRNTGELFF.

This clonotype was seen at least ten times. The chain carries TRBV5-8 and TRBJ2-1; the D call may be TRBD1 or TRBD2 (5 bases each). Germline CDR1 reads SGHTS; CDR2 reads YDEGEE. The CDR3 consists of 16 residues. V gave up 0 bases and J gave up 6 bases, with 16 bases separating them. The CDR3: CASSLAPVGTPNEQFF. CDR3 sequence (DNA): TGTGCCAGCAGCTTGGCCCCTGTTGGGACCCCCAATGAGCAGTTCTTC.

This clonotype was detected many times. Sequence at one end of the junction differs from germline and may be a read error. The chain couples TRBV7-3 to TRBJ2-5; D is undetermined. The CDR3 is 14 residues long. From germline, CDR1 is SGHTA and CDR2 FQGTGA. The CDR3 reads CASSLSASQETQYF. The CDR3 DNA sequence: TGTGCCAGCAGTTTAAGCGCCTCCCAAGAGACCCAGTACTTC. The full variable domain, its missing parts supplied by reference TRBV7-3 and TRBJ2-5, is GAGVSQTPSNKVTEKGKYVELRCDPISGHTALYWYRQSLGQGPEFLIYFQGTGAADDSGLPNDRFFAVRPEGSVSTLKIQRTERGDSAVYLCASSLSASQETQYFGPGTRLLVL.

This clonotype turned up a few times. The chain links TRBV7-2 to TRBJ2-2; D unclear. The CDR3 length is 15 residues. Germline V gives CDR1 SGHTA, CDR2 FQGNSA. V was clipped by 5 bases and J by 4 bases, with 14 bases between them. The CDR3 loop is CASSPQPGFTGELFF. The CDR3 DNA is TGTGCCAGCAGCCCCCAACCGGGTTTCACCGGGGAGCTGTTTTTT.

In regard to this clonotype: A single base separates this from a much larger clone, so it may be a read error. J is TRBJ2-3 and V is TRBV9; 10 bases agree with TRBD2. This CDR3 has 18 residues. Germline V lookup: CDR1 SGDLS, CDR2 YYNGEE. The CDR3 region is CAGSVVGLAVDHTDTQYF. For the CDR3, the DNA is TGTGCCGGCAGCGTAGTAGGACTAGCGGTTGACCACACAGATACGCAGTATTTT.

The rearrangement joins TRBV6-5 to TRBJ1-2, with 7 bases that match TRBD1. V lost 2 bases, J lost 8 bases, and 8 bases stayed unmatched. The CDR3 sequence is 14 residues long. From germline, CDR1 is MNHEY and CDR2 SVGAGI. CDR3 bases: TGTGCCAGCAGTTACGGTAATACAGGGGACGGCTACACCTTC. This sequence encodes CASSYGNTGDGYTF.

This clonotype was seen repeatedly, ten times or more. Given the absence of the conserved phenylalanine or tryptophan at the CDR3 end, a read error is likely. The chain combines TRBV12-3 or TRBV12-4 with TRBJ1-1, with a weak D call TRBD1 (5 bases). This CDR3 comprises 12 residues. The ends were cut back, 2 bases at V and 4 bases at J, with 5 bases in the middle. CDR3 nucleotide sequence: TGTGCCAGCAGTTTACAGGGCACTGAAGCTTTCCTT. Protein product: CASSLQGTEAFL.

This clonotype was found many times. The CDR3 nucleotides are TGTGCCTGGAGTGGAGGAGACAGGGCTCCTCCGACCTACGAGCAGTACTTC. This translates into CAWSGGDRAPPTYEQYF. The gene calls are TRBV30 and TRBJ2-7; 7 bases line up with TRBD1. The junction had 14 bases not matched to a gene; V was cut back by 1 base and J by 2 bases. Germline CDR1 and CDR2: GTSNPN and SVGIG (reference sequence). The CDR3 consists of 17 residues.

This chain uses TRBV12-3 or TRBV12-4 with TRBJ1-2; unclear D gene. This CDR3 has 13 amino acids. Deletions cut 10 bases from V and 7 bases from J, with 19 bases between. The CDR3 region has the DNA TGTGCCACCAACTTAGGAAGGGCGGGTGGCTACACCTTC. Its translation: CATNLGRAGGYTF.

The V and J genes are TRBV2 and TRBJ2-3; no clear D gene. Germline V gene data show CDR1 as SNHLY and CDR2 as FYNNEI. Deletions cut 3 bases from V and 0 bases from J, with 10 bases between. The CDR3 loop spans 15 amino acids. As DNA, the CDR3 is TGTGCCAGCAGTGACCGGGTCCTCAGCACAGATACGCAGTATTTT. Its protein product is CASSDRVLSTDTQYF. Full variable domain (remainder filled in from reference TRBV2 and TRBJ2-3): EPEVTQTPSHQVTQMGQEVILRCVPISNHLYFYWYRQILGQKVEFLVSFYNNEISEKSEIFDDQFSVERPDGSNFTLKIRSTKLEDSAMYFCASSDRVLSTDTQYFGPGTRLTVL.

The chain combines TRBV19 with TRBJ2-7, with 7 nucleotides matching TRBD1. Germline CDR1 reads LNHDA; CDR2 reads SQIVND (reference sequence). V was clipped by 1 base and J by 3 bases; unmatched bases: 3. This CDR3 is built from 14 residues. The CDR3 DNA follows: TGTGCCAGTAGTATAGGACAGGGAATCTACGAGCAGTACTTC. Protein: CASSIGQGIYEQYF.

This clonotype has a handful of counts. The chain links TRBV7-3 to TRBJ2-6; a weak D match, TRBD2 (6 bases). V lost 0 bases to trimming and J lost 2 bases, with 11 bases between them. Germline V CDR1 and CDR2: SGHTA, FQGTGA. The CDR3 length is 17 residues. The CDR3 DNA follows: TGTGCCAGCAGCTTAACCGGCGGGATGACTGGGGCCAACGTCCTGACTTTC. Its translation is CASSLTGGMTGANVLTF.

This clonotype was observed once. J is TRBJ2-7 and V is TRBV19; 9 bases agree with TRBD2. The V gene's germline CDR1 is LNHDA and CDR2 SQIVND (reference sequence). CDR3 length: 15 amino acids. Unmatched junction bases numbered 5, after V lost 5 bases and J lost 0 bases. The CDR3 region has the DNA TGTGCCAGTAGTGTAGCGGGAGACCCCTCCTACGAGCAGTACTTC. It translates to CASSVAGDPSYEQYF.

This clonotype has more than one count but fewer than ten. The genes are TRBV2 and TRBJ1-1, with 11 bases fitting TRBD1. Germline lookup yields CDR1 SNHLY and CDR2 FYNNEI. V shed 6 bases and J 4 bases; nucleotides not matched to a gene: 4. The CDR3 extends over 14 amino acids. The CDR3 DNA reads as TGTGCCAGCAGAGCCGGACAGGGGGCCACTGAAGCTTTCTTT. Protein sequence: CASRAGQGATEAFF.

The sample holds a few counts of this clonotype. A read error may produce the germline difference seen at one junction end. The rearrangement joins TRBV18 to TRBJ1-2; tentatively, D is TRBD1 (5 bases). Germline values: CDR1 KGHSH, CDR2 LQKENI. The CDR3 has 15 residues. DNA for the CDR3: TGTGCCGGCTCGCCCTACGACAGAGGGGTTTACGGCTACACCTTC. It yields the protein CAGSPYDRGVYGYTF.

By share of the sample, this clonotype is medium-sized. The chain combines TRBV24-1 with TRBJ2-7; D is perhaps TRBD2 (6 bases). V was trimmed by 5 bases and J by 2 bases, leaving 12 bases between them. The CDR3 consists of 14 residues. The V gene's germline CDR1 is KGHDR and CDR2 SFDVKD. The DNA of the CDR3 is TGTGCCACCAGTGGTGGCGGGGCCCCCTACGAGCAGTACTTC. Translated, it gives CATSGGGAPYEQYF.

This clonotype was detected only once. This chain joins TRBV9 and TRBJ2-7; D is unclear. V dropped 3 bases and J dropped 6 bases, with 10 bases sitting between them. This CDR3 spans 12 amino acids. CDR1 and CDR2 from the germline V gene are SGDLS and YYNGEE. The CDR3 protein is CASSAHTPEQYF. The CDR3, as DNA: TGTGCCAGCAGCGCGCACACCCCCGAGCAGTACTTC.

The chain recombines TRBV2 with TRBJ2-7; weak D call: TRBD2 (6 bases). This CDR3 comprises 13 residues. V was pared by 7 bases and J by 2 bases, with 12 bases between. Germline V CDR1 and CDR2: SNHLY, FYNNEI. CDR3 DNA sequence: TGTGCCAGCACCCGCGGGACTGCCTACGAGCAGTACTTC. Protein: CASTRGTAYEQYF.

This clonotype has a single count. The chain joins TRBV4-1 to TRBJ1-6, with a tentative D call TRBD1 (6 bases). Per the germline V gene, CDR1 is MGHRA and CDR2 is YSYEKL. The CDR3 has 16 residues. Trimming shortened V by 4 bases and J by 6 bases, and 16 bases separated the two germline ends. CDR3 residues: CASSLGAGGCNSPLHF. The DNA for the CDR3 is TGCGCCAGCAGCCTGGGAGCGGGGGGCTGTAATTCACCCCTCCACTTT.

With regard to this clonotype: The junction departs from the called germline gene at one end, perhaps through a read error. This chain joins TRBV7-9 and TRBJ1-1; D call uncertain. The germline gives CDR1 SEHNR, CDR2 FQNEAQ (reference sequence). The CDR3 has 12 residues. This CDR3 is CAGSFSTIEAFF. The CDR3 DNA reads TGTGCCGGCAGCTTTTCCACTATTGAAGCTTTCTTT.

Concerning this clonotype: An end of the junction differs from the germline gene, which may be a read error. The gene calls are TRBV2 and TRBJ1-1; the D gene is possibly TRBD1 (5 bases). Germline V lookup: CDR1 SNHLY, CDR2 FYNNEI. CDR3 length: 14 residues. DNA of the CDR3: TGTGCCAGCAGAGAAGGGGACGGATACACTGAAGCTTTCTTT. Translated, it gives CASREGDGYTEAFF.

The gene calls are TRBV5-6 and TRBJ1-4, with 10 bases identical to TRBD1. V trimming: 6 bases; J trimming: 8 bases; junction bases outside the gene matches: 1. Germline lookup yields CDR1 SGHDT and CDR2 YYEEEE. CDR3 size: 12 residues. The CDR3 DNA reads TGTGCCAGCACGGACAGGGGGGAAAAACTGTTTTTT. Translation gives CASTDRGEKLFF.

In this sample, this clonotype turned up a few times. The chain links TRBV3-1 to TRBJ2-3, with 8 bases identical to TRBD1. This CDR3 spans 15 amino acids. The germline V gene has CDR1 LGHDT and CDR2 YNNKEL (reference sequence). Trimming removed 4 bases from V and 3 bases from J; junction bases left unmatched: 6. Written as DNA, the CDR3 is TGTGCCAGCAGCCGAAGACAGGGGAAAACAGATACGCAGTATTTT. This gives the protein CASSRRQGKTDTQYF.

This clonotype showed up just once. V and J are TRBV3-1 and TRBJ1-6; D is perhaps TRBD1 (5 bases). Looked up from germline, CDR1 is LGHDT and CDR2 is YNNKEL (reference sequence). The CDR3 has 14 residues. V lost 9 bases, J lost 7 bases, and 16 bases lay in between. The CDR3 region is CASKGVGKNSPLHF. CDR3 sequence (DNA): TGTGCCAGTAAAGGGGTCGGGAAGAATTCACCCCTCCACTTT.